Below are 24 T cell receptor beta chains sequenced from a single sample in a study of T cells after yellow fever vaccination. TCRdb redid the calling of the 5' RACE reads with MiXCR, one entry per CDR3 protein. The table lists 510,000 or so distinct CDR3 sequences, approximately 21% of them singletons. The material sequenced was PBMCs, taken 15 days after the yellow fever booster vaccination. These receptors originate from a man younger than 45 who received the YFV17D yellow fever vaccine.

The sample holds a few counts of this clonotype. Written as DNA, the CDR3 is TGCGCCAGCAGCTCGCAGGAGAAGCAGTACTTC. Its protein is CASSSQEKQYF. V gene TRBV5-1 combines with J gene TRBJ2-7, with no clear D. This CDR3 has 11 residues. CDR1 is SGHRS and CDR2 is YFSETQ in the germline V gene. V was clipped by 3 bases and J by 8 bases, with 9 bases between them.

This clonotype was seen only a few times. The chain couples TRBV7-2 to TRBJ2-7; the D gene is possibly TRBD1 (6 bases). Trimming took off 5 bases at V and 2 bases at J, with 13 bases between the two ends. The CDR3 has 14 amino acids. Germline V gene data show CDR1 as SGHTA and CDR2 as FQGNSA. CDR3 region: CASSADRGTYEQYF. CDR3 DNA sequence: TGTGCCAGCAGCGCCGATAGGGGGACCTACGAGCAGTACTTC. The full variable domain, rest sourced from reference TRBV7-2 and TRBJ2-7, is GAGVSQSPSNKVTEKGKDVELRCDPISGHTALYWYRQSLGQGLEFLIYFQGNSAPDKSGLPSDRFSAERTGGSVSTLTIQRTQQEDSAVYLCASSADRGTYEQYFGPGTRLTVT.

This clonotype was seen a handful of times. CDR3 in amino acids: CASSLDPRGTEAFF. Here the CDR3 DNA reads TGTGCCAGCAGTTTAGACCCGAGGGGCACTGAAGCTTTCTTT. The chain recombines TRBV12-3 or TRBV12-4 with TRBJ1-1, with a weak D call TRBD1 (5 bases). The CDR3 runs to 14 residues. Deletions cut 1 base from V and 4 bases from J, with 10 bases between.

At least ten counts were recorded for this clonotype. As DNA, the CDR3 is TGTGCCAGTTGGGCGGTTGGAGAGACCCAGTACTTC. It translates to CASWAVGETQYF. This chain connects TRBV3-1 to TRBJ2-5; D not certain. V shed 9 bases and J shed 4 bases, with 12 bases lying between them. CDR1 LGHDT and CDR2 YNNKEL come from the germline V gene (reference sequence). The CDR3 is 12 residues long.

The V gene is TRBV5-1, the J gene TRBJ2-2, with D perhaps matching TRBD1 (6 bases). Germline-derived CDR1 and CDR2 are SGHRS and YFSETQ. CDR3 length equals 14 residues. Trimming left V 8 bases short and J 4 bases short, with 15 bases between. The CDR3 DNA follows: TGCGCCAGTCGCGGACAGTCGGCCACCGGGGAGCTGTTTTTT. This gives the protein CASRGQSATGELFF.

This clonotype has just a few counts. The chain employs TRBV3-1 and TRBJ2-7, with 10 positions matching TRBD2. This CDR3 comprises 14 residues. CDR1 is LGHDT, CDR2 YNNKEL, per germline (reference sequence). V was pared by 5 bases and J by 2 bases, with 3 bases of the junction left unmatched. The CDR3 coding sequence is TGTGCCAGCAGCGAGACTAGCGGGCCCTACGAGCAGTACTTC. This gives the protein CASSETSGPYEQYF.

Only a few counts were recorded for this clonotype. The gene calls are TRBV9 and TRBJ2-3; TRBD2 agrees at 11 bases. CDR3 size: 17 residues. The J segment lost 7 bases and the V segment lost 1 base, leaving 11 bases of the junction unmatched. Germline V CDR1 and CDR2: SGDLS, YYNGEE. CDR3 nucleotides: TGTGCCAGCAGCGTACAGGGACTAGCGGAGGGGATGAATACGCAGTATTTT. It encodes CASSVQGLAEGMNTQYF.

This clonotype was picked up a small number of times. A junction boundary mismatches the germline segment, possibly from a read error. The gene calls are TRBV7-9 and TRBJ1-2; D is unclear. CDR1 is SEHNR, CDR2 FQNEAQ, per germline (reference sequence). The CDR3 is 15 residues long. The DNA for the CDR3 is TGTGCCAGCAGCTCTGGGTGGTTGGAGGAACGGGTGATATACTTC. Translating it yields CASSSGWLEERVIYF.

The chain has TRBV12-3 or TRBV12-4 and TRBJ2-1, with TRBD2 as a possible D gene (5 bases). Trimming took off 6 bases at V and 4 bases at J, with 19 bases between the two ends. This CDR3 is 16 amino acids long. The CDR3 DNA is TGTGCCAGCAGCCCCCGAGGGCGGGTTCTTTACAATGAGCAGTTCTTC. Translating it yields CASSPRGRVLYNEQFF.

This clonotype was recorded a few times. The chain carries TRBV4-2 and TRBJ2-1; 9 bases agree with TRBD2. V gave up 0 bases and J gave up 0 bases; unmatched junction bases: 3. Germline values: CDR1 LGHNA, CDR2 YNFKEQ. The length of the CDR3 is 17 residues. This CDR3 reads CASSQDFSGSSYNEQFF. As DNA, the CDR3 is TGTGCCAGCAGCCAAGATTTTAGCGGGAGCTCCTACAATGAGCAGTTCTTC.

The chain carries TRBV7-2 and TRBJ2-1, with D uncertain. CDR1 and CDR2 (germline): SGHTA, FQGNSA. The CDR3 runs to 13 residues. V was trimmed by 2 bases and J by 5 bases, leaving 7 bases between them. The CDR3 DNA reads TGTGCCAGCAGCTTAACGTCACACAATGAGCAGTTCTTC. Its translation is CASSLTSHNEQFF.

This clonotype showed up just a few times. This chain uses TRBV29-1 with TRBJ1-3; possibly TRBD1 for D (6 bases). Germline values: CDR1 SQVTM, CDR2 ANQGSEA. Trimming cost V 4 bases and J 0 bases, with 10 bases left between them. This CDR3 is 14 amino acids long. The CDR3 region is CSVVLQGSGNTIYF. The CDR3 region has the DNA TGCAGCGTTGTCCTACAGGGCTCTGGAAACACCATATATTTT.

This clonotype has just a few counts. The J gene is TRBJ2-1, the V gene TRBV7-3; D not resolved. Trimming cost V 5 bases and J 5 bases, with 19 bases left between them. This CDR3 comprises 16 residues. Germline-derived CDR1 and CDR2 are SGHTA and FQGTGA. The CDR3 reads CASSDRTLGSNNEQFF. CDR3 bases: TGTGCCAGCAGCGATCGGACCCTCGGATCGAACAATGAGCAGTTCTTC.

The chain is built from TRBV24-1 and TRBJ2-5; possible D gene TRBD1, 5 bases. This CDR3 contains 16 residues. The V and J ends lost 5 bases and 5 bases respectively, with 20 bases between them. Germline loops: CDR1 KGHDR, CDR2 SFDVKD. CDR3 residues: CATSGWAGRTSETQYF. CDR3 DNA: TGTGCCACCAGTGGGTGGGCAGGGCGGACATCTGAGACCCAGTACTTC.

The V call is TRBV6-1, the J call TRBJ2-1, with 7 nucleotides matching TRBD1. The CDR3 has 16 amino acids. Germline V gene sequence: CDR1 MNHNS, CDR2 SASEGT. Trimming at V came to 5 bases and at J to 4 bases, leaving 11 bases not matched to a gene. For the CDR3, the DNA is TGTGCCAGCAGTCCTACCCGGGACAGACTTTACAATGAGCAGTTCTTC. Protein: CASSPTRDRLYNEQFF.

Written as DNA, the CDR3 is TGTGCCAGCTCACCACCCTCTTCAGGCCAGAACACTGAAGCTTTCTTT. This sequence encodes CASSPPSSGQNTEAFF. This sequence joins TRBV18 and TRBJ1-1; D unresolved. This CDR3 has 16 residues. Trimming pared 0 bases from V and 1 base from J, leaving 12 bases between. Germline V gives CDR1 KGHSH, CDR2 LQKENI.

This clonotype occurred many times. This chain connects TRBV9 to TRBJ2-7, with D perhaps TRBD2 (5 bases). Deletions cut 0 bases from V and 7 bases from J, with 11 bases between. The germline CDR1 and CDR2 sequences are SGDLS and YYNGEE. CDR3 size: 13 residues. CDR3 in DNA: TGTGCCAGCAGCGTAGACCCGGAGGTAGAGCAGTACTTC. Its protein product is CASSVDPEVEQYF.

This clonotype was observed a few times. The rearrangement links TRBV2 to TRBJ2-7; D may be TRBD1 (8 bases). Germline lookup yields CDR1 SNHLY and CDR2 FYNNEI. This CDR3 has 17 amino acids. The V end lost 6 bases, the J end lost 4 bases, and 25 bases lay between the germline ends. The CDR3 spells CASRGQGHTTSMYEQYF. Here the CDR3 DNA reads TGTGCCAGCAGAGGACAGGGCCATACGACTAGCATGTACGAGCAGTACTTC.

The chain combines TRBV20-1 with TRBJ2-7, with D unresolved. V shed 6 bases and J shed 0 bases, with 12 bases lying between them. CDR3 length: 13 amino acids. CDR1 is DFQATT and CDR2 is SNEGSKA in the germline V gene (reference sequence). CDR3 amino acids: CSAAGSSSYEQYF. CDR3 sequence (DNA): TGCAGTGCCGCCGGGTCGAGCTCCTACGAGCAGTACTTC.

This chain joins TRBV7-9 and TRBJ2-7, with unresolved D. V lost 8 bases and J lost 0, with 8 bases in between. Germline V gene lookup returns CDR1 SEHNR and CDR2 FQNEAQ (reference sequence). This CDR3 is 12 amino acids long. The CDR3 sequence is CASGVTSYEQYF. For the CDR3, the DNA is TGTGCCAGCGGCGTTACCTCCTACGAGCAGTACTTC.

This clonotype has only a few counts. V gene TRBV7-2 combines with J gene TRBJ2-1; D is ambiguous. Trimming cost V 7 bases and J 6 bases, with 19 bases left between them. Per the germline V gene, CDR1 is SGHTA and CDR2 is FQGNSA. This CDR3 contains 15 residues. Here the CDR3 reads CASTSPPQVGNEQFF. As DNA, the CDR3 is TGTGCCAGCACATCCCCGCCGCAGGTGGGCAATGAGCAGTTCTTC. The whole variable domain, filled in from reference TRBV7-2 and TRBJ2-1, reads GAGVSQSPSNKVTEKGKDVELRCDPISGHTALYWYRQSLGQGLEFLIYFQGNSAPDKSGLPSDRFSAERTGGSVSTLTIQRTQQEDSAVYLCASTSPPQVGNEQFFGPGTRLTVL.

This clonotype came up many times. The V and J genes are TRBV28 and TRBJ2-1; 14 nucleotides match TRBD2. The junction had 2 bases not matched to a gene; V was cut back by 5 bases and J by 2 bases. Germline-derived CDR1 and CDR2 are MDHEN and SYDVKM. The CDR3 is 16 amino acids. Here the CDR3 reads CASSTTSGRAYNEQFF. The CDR3 nucleotides read TGTGCCAGCAGTACGACTAGCGGGAGGGCCTACAATGAGCAGTTCTTC.

This clonotype was detected only a few times. V usage is TRBV4-3 and J usage is TRBJ2-3; 11 nucleotides line up with TRBD2. Trimming removed 0 bases from V and 3 bases from J; junction bases left unmatched: 8. This CDR3 comprises 18 residues. CDR1 and CDR2 (germline): LGHNA, YSLEER. CDR3 protein: CASSQDIPSGRRTDTQYF. CDR3 sequence (DNA): TGCGCCAGCAGCCAAGATATTCCTAGCGGGAGGCGAACAGATACGCAGTATTTT.

The rearrangement joins TRBV9 to TRBJ2-7; the match to TRBD1 covers 7 bases. The J segment lost 1 base and the V segment lost 0 bases, leaving 7 bases of the junction unmatched. The CDR3 extends over 16 amino acids. Germline CDR1 and CDR2: SGDLS and YYNGEE. Written as DNA, the CDR3 is TGTGCCAGCAGCGTAGATTCCCGACAGGGTTCCTACGAGCAGTACTTC. Amino acid sequence: CASSVDSRQGSYEQYF. Looking up the rest from reference TRBV9 and TRBJ2-7 gives the full variable domain: DSGVTQTPKHLITATGQRVTLRCSPRSGDLSVYWYQQSLDQGLQFLIQYYNGEERAKGNILERFSAQQFPDLHSELNLSSLELGDSALYFCASSVDSRQGSYEQYFGPGTRLTVT.